These T cell receptor beta chains were read from a single sample in a study of tumor-infiltrating lymphocytes in localized non-small cell lung cancer. Sequenced by immunoSEQ multiplex PCR; TCRdb stores in-frame clones only, minus some. This repertoire shows 7,000 or so clones, over 75% found once; its top ten account for 9%. Source material: lung tumor tissue. Every receptor here comes from a human donor with non-small cell lung cancer. The CDR3 runs from the conserved cysteine through the conserved F or W.

v_gene	j_gene	CDR3aa
TRBV6-6	TRBJ1-1	CASSPRTDRSTEAFF
TRBV29-1	TRBJ2-3	CSVEETSSTDTQYF
TRBV28	TRBJ1-6	CASSPTNSPLHF
TRBV27	TRBJ2-1	CASSLREVPYNEQFF
TRBV19	TRBJ2-2	CASSNDRGGTGELFF
TRBV5-4	TRBJ2-2	CASGGREDTGELFF
TRBV21-1	TRBJ1-5	CASSKMGSNQPQHF
TRBV11-2	TRBJ2-1	CASRLPGLEINEQFF
TRBV7-8	TRBJ1-1	CASSPSQGTEAFF
TRBV2	TRBJ1-1	CASSGPTGNTEAFF
TRBV28	TRBJ2-3	CASSLNRVLTSTDTQYF
TRBV19	TRBJ1-1	CASSMGLKNTEAFF
TRBV29-1	TRBJ1-2	CSARVGGYTF
TRBV15	TRBJ2-7	CATSGTGKTYEQYF
TRBV10-3	TRBJ1-2	CAISEQEPNYGYTF
TRBV7-2	TRBJ2-1	CASSLSLAANNEQFF
TRBV9	TRBJ2-7	CASILPRDRITYEQYF
TRBV6-5	TRBJ2-1	CASSLKGSQFF
TRBV10-1	TRBJ2-1	CASSESGTYNEQFF
TRBV5-4	TRBJ1-2	CASSLGKGYTF
TRBV5-1	TRBJ2-7	CASSLGGTPQQYF
TRBV14	TRBJ2-7	CASSHGPYEQYF
TRBV28	TRBJ2-5	CASSSYQETQYF
TRBV10-3	TRBJ1-2	CAISVQNNYGYTF
TRBV7-9	TRBJ2-1	CASSLLADSNEQFF
TRBV11-2	TRBJ2-7	CASTATSGQGEQYF
TRBV27	TRBJ1-1	CASSPGGGEAFF
TRBV11-2	TRBJ1-2	CASSLDGAAGYTF
TRBV5-1	TRBJ1-1	CASSLGQGVGGLEAFF
TRBV19	TRBJ2-3	CASSIYRYSTDTQYF
TRBV30	TRBJ1-2	CAWRQGVNYGYTF
TRBV11-3	TRBJ2-3	CASSLDATSGDTQYF
TRBV5-6	TRBJ1-1	CASNPAVNTEAFF
TRBV29-1	TRBJ2-3	CSAAPSDTQYF
TRBV4-1	TRBJ1-2	CASSQVGAGAGGYGYTF
TRBV5-1	TRBJ2-7	CASSPTEDSYEQYF
TRBV11-3	TRBJ1-4	CASSQGPTNEKLFF
TRBV7-9	TRBJ1-4	CASSHPATTNEKLFF
TRBV6-6	TRBJ1-2	CASSYSIGTGSFYTF
TRBV9	TRBJ1-6	CASSFGQGVDSPLHF
TRBV29-1	TRBJ2-1	CSVEVREHNEQFF
TRBV28	TRBJ2-3	CASSPLPGRGSTDTQYF
TRBV27	TRBJ1-4	CASSRRDREYNGEKLFF